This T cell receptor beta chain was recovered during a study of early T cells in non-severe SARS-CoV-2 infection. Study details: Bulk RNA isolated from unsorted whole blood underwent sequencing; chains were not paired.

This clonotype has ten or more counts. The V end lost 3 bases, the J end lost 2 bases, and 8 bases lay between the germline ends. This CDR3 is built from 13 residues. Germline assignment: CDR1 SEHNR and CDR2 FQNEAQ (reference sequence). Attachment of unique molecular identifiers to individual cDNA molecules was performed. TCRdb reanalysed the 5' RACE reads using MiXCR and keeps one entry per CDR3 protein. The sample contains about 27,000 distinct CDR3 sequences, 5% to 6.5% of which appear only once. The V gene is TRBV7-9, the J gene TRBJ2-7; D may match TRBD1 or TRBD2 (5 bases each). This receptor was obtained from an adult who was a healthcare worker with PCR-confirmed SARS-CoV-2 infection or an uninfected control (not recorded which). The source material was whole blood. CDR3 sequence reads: CASSFEGPYEQYF. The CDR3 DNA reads TGTGCCAGCAGCTTTGAGGGACCCTACGAGCAGTACTTC.